The clone carrying this T cell receptor (beta chain) was detected only a few times. Its matching antigen is unknown. The sample belongs to a study of post-analysis software for immune sequencing data. Study overall: Several disease courses (relapsing-remitting, secondary progressive and progressive-relapsing) of multiple sclerosis were included.

TCR beta libraries were prepared from cDNA with unique molecular identifiers. About 460,000 cDNA molecules were obtained from roughly 0.93 to 9.6 million T cells. TCRdb reprocessed the PCR reads with MiXCR, giving one entry per CDR3 protein. This sample has approximately 360,000 distinct CDR3 sequences, with around a third found just once. Whole-study findings and limits: Samples from a shared batch, those prepared together, strongly co-clustered by F measure. Multiple sclerosis was associated with a significant reduction in normalized Chao1 diversity relative to controls. Controls had lower frequencies than patients of about 5 TRBV segments, which included TRBV5-6, TRBV5-1 and TRBV20-1.

Between the trimmed V and J ends, which lost 4 bases and 6 bases, there was a span of 20 bases. This CDR3 is 16 amino acids long. The germline V gene has CDR1 SGHRS and CDR2 YFSETQ. The chain recombines TRBV5-1 with TRBJ2-1; no reliable D call. The sample consisted of blood. This TCR was recovered from a girl under 18 with multiple sclerosis. CDR3 in DNA: TGCGCCAGCAGCCTAGACCCGGACCCATCATGCAATGAGCAGTTCTTC. Encoded protein: CASSLDPDPSCNEQFF.